This T cell receptor (beta chain) was sequenced in a study of blood T cell repertoires in COVID-19. The overall study: Donors in the United States, Italy and Spain gave samples during acute or convalescent COVID-19.

This clone came up once. Per the original data handling: Researchers report that nucleated cell counts were estimated from reference gene primer amplification. This table comes from immunoSEQ multiplex PCR, and its TCRdb copy is limited to in-frame clones, with some not included. That table gives V, J and clone size, and the DNA gave D and trimming. The data contain about 180,000 clones, roughly 83% of them singletons. CDR1 and CDR2 (germline): SGHRS, YFSETQ. The CDR3 has 16 residues. Trimming removed 0 bases from V and 3 bases from J; junction bases left unmatched: 7. Sequencing input: peripheral blood. The chain uses TRBV5-1 and TRBJ2-7; 9 bases are shared with TRBD1. This receptor was obtained from a human donor in a cohort sampled during active COVID-19. The CDR3 here is CASSLDPGTGFYEQYF. The CDR3 DNA is TGCGCCAGCAGCTTGGATCCCGGGACAGGGTTCTACGAGCAGTACTTC.